The 30 T cell receptor beta chains below were found in one sample sequenced in a study of cytomegalovirus exposure and HLA in healthy donors. Use of 60 Vbeta and 13 Jbeta primers characterized the PCR. The data were produced by immunoSEQ multiplex PCR, yet TCRdb's version contains in-frame clones alone and is incomplete. The data show approximately 170,000 clones, with just under 75% seen just once and 3% to 3.5% held by the top ten. Material for sequencing was PBMCs. The receptors were sampled from a woman aged 25-40 years in good health and CMV-seropositive.

This chain uses TRBV7-6 with TRBJ2-7, with TRBD1 as a possible D gene (5 bases). The V gene's germline CDR1 is SGHVS and CDR2 FNYEAQ. The CDR3 has 13 residues. Trimming shortened V by 3 bases and J by 2 bases, and 8 bases separated the two germline ends. The CDR3 region is CASSLTVTYEQYF. CDR3 coding DNA: TGTGCCAGCAGCTTGACAGTAACCTACGAGCAGTACTTC.

J is TRBJ2-7 and V is TRBV7-2, with no clear D. This CDR3 spans 13 amino acids. The V gene lost 0 bases and the J gene lost 5 bases, with 8 bases spanning the gap. Germline CDR1 and CDR2: SGHTA and FQGNSA. This chain's CDR3 is CASSLAGSHEQYF. In DNA, the CDR3 is TGTGCCAGCAGCTTAGCAGGTAGCCACGAGCAGTACTTC.

This clone was recorded a few times. The genes are TRBV15 and TRBJ1-3, with 7 bases fitting TRBD1. V was pared by 2 bases and J by 0 bases, with 4 bases of the junction left unmatched. The CDR3 loop spans 16 amino acids. Germline lookup yields CDR1 LNHNV and CDR2 YYDKDF (reference sequence). In DNA form, the CDR3 reads TGTGCCACCAGCAGATCGGGACAGTTCTCTGGAAACACCATATATTTT. Translated: CATSRSGQFSGNTIYF.

The chain carries TRBV25-1 and TRBJ2-5; a possible D gene is TRBD1 (5 bases). V was shortened by 5 bases and J by 11 bases, with 12 bases between the two germline ends. Germline assignment: CDR1 MGHDK and CDR2 SYGVNS. The length of the CDR3 is 11 residues. The CDR3 reads CASSMGHEQYF. The DNA of the CDR3 is TGTGCCAGCAGTATGGGGCATGAGCAGTACTTC.

The J gene is TRBJ2-7, the V gene TRBV10-3, with TRBD2 identical over 15 bases. The CDR3 is 14 amino acids. After removal of 6 bases from V and 7 bases from J, the junction contained 4 bases not matched to a gene. CDR1 is ENHRY, CDR2 SYGVKD, per germline. The CDR3 DNA reads TGTGCCATCAGGGGACTAGCGGGAGGAGGGGAGCAGTACTTC. Its protein product is CAIRGLAGGGEQYF.

The V gene is TRBV2, the J gene TRBJ1-5; the match to TRBD1 covers 7 bases. The CDR3 sequence is 14 residues long. V trimming: 9 bases; J trimming: 9 bases; junction bases outside the gene matches: 14. The germline V gene encodes CDR1 SNHLY and CDR2 FYNNEI. The CDR3 region has the DNA TGTGCCAGTACCCGGGACAGCCTGTCGGGGCCCCAGCATTTT. It encodes CASTRDSLSGPQHF. The full variable domain, completed using reference TRBV2 and TRBJ1-5, is EPEVTQTPSHQVTQMGQEVILRCVPISNHLYFYWYRQILGQKVEFLVSFYNNEISEKSEIFDDQFSVERPDGSNFTLKIRSTKLEDSAMYFCASTRDSLSGPQHFGDGTRLSIL.

The V call is TRBV11-2, the J call TRBJ1-1; a weak D match, TRBD1 (5 bases). This CDR3 comprises 13 residues. V was clipped by 5 bases and J by 7 bases, with 14 bases between them. The germline gives CDR1 SGHAT, CDR2 FQNNGV. The CDR3 DNA sequence: TGTGCCAGCAGCCGGTGGACACGCGATGAAGCTTTCTTT. Protein sequence: CASSRWTRDEAFF.

This chain uses TRBV28 with TRBJ1-2; D remains ambiguous. Trimming removed 10 bases from V and 4 bases from J, with 16 bases in between. Germline loops: CDR1 MDHEN, CDR2 SYDVKM. This CDR3 contains 13 residues. CDR3 sequence: CATARAISYGYTF. The DNA for the CDR3 is TGTGCCACCGCGCGGGCCATTAGCTATGGCTACACCTTC.

This clone was seen a single time. V usage is TRBV27 and J usage is TRBJ2-1, with 7 positions matching TRBD1. CDR1 is MNHEY and CDR2 is SMNVEV in the germline V gene (reference sequence). J was trimmed by 6 bases and V by 6 bases; bases with no gene match: 5. The CDR3 runs 13 residues. This CDR3 is CASSLTGPNEQFF. Here the CDR3 DNA reads TGTGCCAGCAGCCTGACAGGGCCCAATGAGCAGTTCTTC.

This chain connects TRBV9 to TRBJ2-5; TRBD1 aligns across 7 bases. The end of the DNA aligns better with TRBJ2-7, so the J call may be wrong. Germline assignment: CDR1 SGDLS and CDR2 YYNGEE. This CDR3 region has 16 residues. The CDR3 region is CASSALGGVSSYEQYF. CDR3 in DNA: TGTGCCAGCAGCGCCTTAGGGGGCGTGAGCTCCTACGAGCAGTACTTC.

The J gene is TRBJ2-7, the V gene TRBV15; D might be TRBD1 (7 bases). CDR1 LNHNV and CDR2 YYDKDF come from the germline V gene (reference sequence). V lost 3 bases to trimming and J lost 2 bases, with 11 bases between them. CDR3 length equals 14 residues. The CDR3 reads CATSSGGTAYEQYF. The CDR3 nucleotides are TGTGCCACCAGCAGCGGAGGGACAGCCTACGAGCAGTACTTC.

The V and J genes are TRBV28 and TRBJ2-5; 12 nucleotides match TRBD1. The DNA end lines up better with TRBJ2-7; the J call may be wrong. The germline V gene encodes CDR1 MDHEN and CDR2 SYDVKM. The CDR3 is 18 amino acids. The CDR3 sequence: CASSPGTGGAGRPYEQYF. The DNA for the CDR3 is TGTGCCAGCAGTCCCGGGACAGGGGGCGCCGGGCGGCCCTACGAGCAGTACTTC.

The chain is built from TRBV5-6 and TRBJ1-6; D gene unclear. V dropped 4 bases and J dropped 9 bases, with 11 bases sitting between them. The CDR3 loop spans 13 amino acids. CDR1 is SGHDT, CDR2 YYEEEE, per germline. CDR3 coding DNA: TGTGCCAGCAGCGGGTCGACATTTTCACCCCTCCACTTT. It yields the protein CASSGSTFSPLHF.

The rearrangement joins TRBV7-2 to TRBJ2-5; perhaps TRBD1 as D (6 bases). Germline V lookup: CDR1 SGHTA, CDR2 FQGNSA. Deletions cut 1 base from V and 3 bases from J, with 12 bases between. This CDR3 contains 15 residues. The CDR3 bases are TGTGCCAGCAGCTTAGGTAACAGGGTAAAAGAGACCCAGTACTTC. This gives the protein CASSLGNRVKETQYF.

The chain joins TRBV28 to TRBJ1-1, with TRBD1 matching 9 bases. CDR3 size: 22 residues. Germline V gene lookup returns CDR1 MDHEN and CDR2 SYDVKM. Trimming cost V 1 base and J 3 bases; bases outside gene matches: 24. The CDR3, as DNA: TGTGCCAGCAGTTTATTTTTCCCCCCGCCGGGTGGGACAGGGATATCCGACACTGAAGCTTTCTTT. Its protein is CASSLFFPPPGGTGISDTEAFF.

The rearrangement joins TRBV19 to TRBJ1-1; D uncertain. Trimming stripped 6 bases from V and 8 bases from J, with 10 bases between. There are 11 residues in the CDR3. In germline, CDR1 is LNHDA, CDR2 SQIVND (reference sequence). DNA of the CDR3: TGTGCCAGTAGGGAGGGAGGGGAAGCTTTCTTT. Its translation is CASREGGEAFF.

This clone was observed a single time. The sample holds other DNA sequences that translate to the same CDR3. The chain employs TRBV13 and TRBJ2-1, with 8 bases lining up with TRBD2. From germline, CDR1 is PRHDT and CDR2 FYEKMQ (reference sequence). The CDR3 consists of 19 residues. V gave up 2 bases and J gave up 9 bases; unmatched junction bases: 21. The CDR3 region is CASSLFLRGPEVAGGEQFF. As DNA, the CDR3 is TGTGCCAGCAGCTTATTTCTACGTGGTCCAGAAGTGGCGGGGGGTGAGCAGTTCTTC.

Concerning this clone: Other DNA sequences within the sample encode an identical CDR3. J is TRBJ1-1 and V is TRBV6-5, with D maybe TRBD1 (5 bases). This CDR3 has 13 amino acids. Germline V gene lookup returns CDR1 MNHEY and CDR2 SVGAGI. V lost 5 bases and J lost 1, with 8 bases in between. The CDR3 region is CASSGQGNTEAFF. In DNA, the CDR3 is TGTGCCAGCAGTGGTCAGGGGAACACTGAAGCTTTCTTT.

The chain recombines TRBV6-5 with TRBJ2-7; D uncertain. The CDR3 consists of 13 residues. Germline V gene lookup returns CDR1 MNHEY and CDR2 SVGAGI. Trimming took off 9 bases at V and 0 bases at J, with 12 bases between the two ends. The CDR3 nucleotides are TGTGCCAGTCGTGGGCCCAGCTCCTACGAGCAGTACTTC. It codes for CASRGPSSYEQYF.

The CDR3 here is CAGSIRDRGEAFF. The DNA of the CDR3 is TGTGCCGGTTCCATCCGGGACAGAGGAGAAGCTTTCTTT. The chain is built from TRBV5-4 and TRBJ1-1; 7 positions match TRBD1. Germline CDR1 SGHNT, CDR2 YYREEE (reference sequence). J was trimmed by 8 bases and V by 10 bases; bases with no gene match: 14. The length of the CDR3 is 13 residues.

The V call is TRBV6-5, the J call TRBJ1-3; unclear D gene. CDR1 and CDR2 (germline): MNHEY, SVGAGI. V was shortened by 6 bases and J by 2 bases, with 11 bases between the two germline ends. This CDR3 is 14 amino acids long. CDR3 protein: CASSPGGTGNTIYF. In DNA form, the CDR3 reads TGTGCCAGCAGCCCTGGCGGAACTGGAAACACCATATATTTT.

The chain joins TRBV5-1 to TRBJ2-3; no firm D call. The germline gives CDR1 SGHRS, CDR2 YFSETQ. Trimming left V 0 bases short and J 6 bases short, with 17 bases between. The CDR3 contains 16 residues. CDR3 bases: TGCGCCAGCAGCTTGGGCCCAACCTTTAGTGTCGATACGCAGTATTTT. Encoded protein: CASSLGPTFSVDTQYF.

This chain links TRBV28 with TRBJ1-5; no firm D call. CDR1 and CDR2 (germline): MDHEN, SYDVKM. V shed 4 bases and J shed 4 bases, with 8 bases lying between them. CDR3 length: 13 amino acids. The CDR3, as DNA: TGTGCCAGCAGTTCTTCCTTGAATCAGCCCCAGCATTTT. As protein: CASSSSLNQPQHF.

The chain carries TRBV5-4 and TRBJ2-3, with 10 bases lining up with TRBD1. CDR3 length: 13 amino acids. Trimming cost V 5 bases and J 5 bases; bases outside gene matches: 2. Germline V CDR1 and CDR2: SGHNT, YYREEE (reference sequence). The CDR3, as DNA: TGTGCCAGCAGTCGGGACAGGGGAGATACGCAGTATTTT. Protein: CASSRDRGDTQYF.

A few counts support this clone. The V and J genes are TRBV7-9 and TRBJ2-6; D not resolved. The germline V gene encodes CDR1 SEHNR and CDR2 FQNEAQ (reference sequence). Trimming shortened V by 1 base and J by 0 bases, and 4 bases separated the two germline ends. CDR3 length: 15 amino acids. The CDR3 DNA reads TGTGCCAGCAGCTTAGTAATCTCTGGGGCCAACGTCCTGACTTTC. This gives the protein CASSLVISGANVLTF.

V is TRBV10-3 and J is TRBJ2-3; 10 bases align to TRBD2. The germline CDR1 and CDR2 sequences are ENHRY and SYGVKD. V shed 0 bases and J 3 bases; nucleotides not matched to a gene: 3. This CDR3 spans 16 amino acids. The CDR3 bases are TGTGCCATCAGTGAGTCCCCTAGCGGGAGAACAGATACGCAGTATTTT. This codes for CAISESPSGRTDTQYF.

The V and J genes are TRBV4-1 and TRBJ2-7; 12 nucleotides match TRBD1. Per the germline V gene, CDR1 is MGHRA and CDR2 is YSYEKL. With 1 base clipped from V and 4 bases from J, the junction kept 11 bases outside the gene matches. This CDR3 is 18 amino acids long. The CDR3 reads CASSQGIVPGQGAYEQYF. For the CDR3, the DNA is TGCGCCAGCAGCCAAGGTATAGTTCCGGGACAGGGGGCTTACGAGCAGTACTTC.

CDR3: CASSSRRGPDGYTF. The CDR3 coding sequence is TGCGCCAGCAGCTCGCGAAGGGGGCCGGATGGCTACACCTTC. The chain links TRBV5-1 to TRBJ1-2, with 7 bases fitting TRBD1. The CDR3 sequence is 14 residues long. Germline loops: CDR1 SGHRS, CDR2 YFSETQ. After removal of 3 bases from V and 6 bases from J, the junction contained 8 bases not matched to a gene.

This clone has just one count. V and J are TRBV5-4 and TRBJ2-1, with no clear D. With 3 bases removed from V and 2 bases from J, the gap between germline ends came to 12 bases. The CDR3 is 15 amino acids. Germline lookup yields CDR1 SGHNT and CDR2 YYREEE (reference sequence). The CDR3 protein is CASSYTTMTYNEQFF. The CDR3 bases are TGTGCCAGCAGCTACACGACAATGACCTACAATGAGCAGTTCTTC.

V gene TRBV5-6 combines with J gene TRBJ1-2; no clear D gene. The CDR3 is 11 amino acids. Deletions cut 3 bases from V and 8 bases from J, with 8 bases between. Germline V gene sequence: CDR1 SGHDT, CDR2 YYEEEE. CDR3 in amino acids: CASSSQEGYTF. The DNA for the CDR3 is TGTGCCAGCAGCTCTCAGGAAGGCTACACCTTC.